The 24 T cell receptor beta chains in this list originate from one sample, sequenced in a study of T cell changes during pregnancy in multiple sclerosis (dated by TCRdb to the late 2010s). Library preparation was by the immunoSEQ multiplex PCR assay. The source is immuneACCESS, and TCRdb retained only in-frame sequences with V and J called. Part of the clones is not carried over; for the studies checked, unresolved V genes explain less than half of this, and the remainder is unexplained. The sample table records around 88,000 clones; 92% of these occur just once. The ten largest clonotypes hold approximately 2.4% of the sample. The sequences come from peripheral blood, collected after pregnancy. Receptor source: a female donor in good health, enrolled as a control in a pregnancy study.

The chain joins TRBV7-9 to TRBJ2-2, with a weak D call TRBD1 (5 bases). From germline, CDR1 is SEHNR and CDR2 FQNEAQ (reference sequence). This CDR3 has 14 residues. The V and J ends lost 6 bases and 3 bases respectively, with 11 bases between them. The CDR3 is CASRSTGDTGELFF. DNA for the CDR3: TGTGCCAGCAGGTCTACAGGTGACACCGGGGAGCTGTTTTTT.

V usage is TRBV5-1 and J usage is TRBJ2-3, with a weak D call TRBD2 (7 bases). Germline CDR1 and CDR2: SGHRS and YFSETQ. The CDR3 spans 14 residues. With 2 bases removed from V and 4 bases from J, the gap between germline ends came to 11 bases. CDR3 in DNA: TGCGCCAGCAGCTTAGGGGGGGTCCCAGATACGCAGTATTTT. Its translation is CASSLGGVPDTQYF.

This clone has just a few counts. This sequence joins TRBV19 and TRBJ1-1; D possibly corresponds to TRBD1 (5 bases). There are 13 residues in the CDR3. The V end was cut by 5 bases, the J end by 0 bases, with 7 bases between. Germline CDR1 LNHDA, CDR2 SQIVND (reference sequence). CDR3 sequence (DNA): TGTGCCAGTAGTTGGGGGGTGAACACTGAAGCTTTCTTT. This sequence encodes CASSWGVNTEAFF. The whole variable domain, filled in from reference TRBV19 and TRBJ1-1, reads DGGITQSPKYLFRKEGQNVTLSCEQNLNHDAMYWYRQDPGQGLRLIYYSQIVNDFQKGDIAEGYSVSREKKESFPLTVTSAQKNPTAFYLCASSWGVNTEAFFGQGTRLTVV.

The rearrangement links TRBV4-1 to TRBJ2-3; TRBD2 matches at 7 bases. The V and J ends lost 0 bases and 0 bases, in that order; junction bases with no gene match: 3. Germline CDR1 is MGHRA and CDR2 is YSYEKL. The CDR3 covers 16 residues. This CDR3 is CASSQEWGGSTDTQYF. CDR3 nucleotides: TGCGCCAGCAGCCAAGAATGGGGGGGAAGCACAGATACGCAGTATTTT.

The gene calls are TRBV6-4 and TRBJ2-1, with D possibly matching TRBD1 (6 bases). V lost 2 bases to trimming and J lost 5 bases, with 13 bases between them. This CDR3 is built from 15 residues. Germline values: CDR1 MRHNA, CDR2 SNTAGT. The DNA for the CDR3 is TGTGCCAGCAGTGACGCAGGGGCTTCCCACAATGAGCAGTTCTTC. Protein sequence: CASSDAGASHNEQFF.

The chain links TRBV7-8 to TRBJ2-1, with 7 bases identical to TRBD2. The CDR3 is 22 amino acids. After removal of 2 bases from V and 5 bases from J, the junction contained 27 bases not matched to a gene. Germline V gene data show CDR1 as SGHVS and CDR2 as FQNEAQ. CDR3 DNA sequence: TGTGCCAGCAGCTTATTGGGAGTGGGTGCCTCCGGTTTTAGCGGGTTTAACAATGAGCAGTTCTTC. This encodes CASSLLGVGASGFSGFNNEQFF.

In its sample, this clone was seen once. J is TRBJ1-5 and V is TRBV30; D ambiguous. Deletions cut 0 bases from V and 4 bases from J, with 19 bases between. CDR3 size: 17 residues. Germline lookup yields CDR1 GTSNPN and CDR2 SVGIG (reference sequence). Here the CDR3 reads CAWSVPGMRPQNQPQHF. The CDR3 DNA reads as TGTGCCTGGAGTGTACCGGGGATGAGGCCCCAAAATCAGCCCCAGCATTTT.

This clone was detected only once. The chain employs TRBV19 and TRBJ2-2; D possibly corresponds to TRBD1 (5 bases). Trimming cost V 3 bases and J 2 bases, with 10 bases left between them. Germline V gene data show CDR1 as LNHDA and CDR2 as SQIVND (reference sequence). The CDR3 consists of 15 residues. For the CDR3, the DNA is TGTGCCAGTAGTATGCAGGGAACTAACACCGGGGAGCTGTTTTTT. It codes for CASSMQGTNTGELFF.

CDR3 protein: CASSIRTGGQGYTF. CDR3 coding DNA: TGTGCCAGTAGTATCCGAACAGGGGGCCAGGGCTACACCTTC. V is TRBV19 and J is TRBJ1-2, with 9 bases that match TRBD1. Germline CDR1 LNHDA, CDR2 SQIVND (reference sequence). The ends lost 3 bases at V and 8 bases at J; junction bases unmatched: 7. The CDR3 consists of 14 residues.

The chain couples TRBV10-3 to TRBJ1-2, with 8 bases identical to TRBD1. The CDR3 has 13 amino acids. V lost 4 bases to trimming and J lost 3 bases; unmatched junction nucleotides: 1. Germline CDR1 and CDR2: ENHRY and SYGVKD. CDR3 nucleotide sequence: TGTGCCATCAGTGCACAGGGGGACTATGGCTACACCTTC. Translating it yields CAISAQGDYGYTF.

The chain couples TRBV6-5 to TRBJ2-7; D is undetermined. The CDR3 runs to 11 residues. Germline values: CDR1 MNHEY, CDR2 SVGAGI. Trimming removed 5 bases at V and 9 bases at J, with 11 bases between. Here the CDR3 reads CASSLGRWQYF. The DNA for the CDR3 is TGTGCCAGCAGTCTGGGCCGGTGGCAGTACTTC.

The CDR3 is CAISDLPSGAYEQYF. The DNA of the CDR3 is TGTGCCATCAGTGATCTCCCTAGCGGAGCCTACGAGCAGTACTTC. J is TRBJ2-7 and V is TRBV10-3; 7 bases are shared with TRBD2. V trimming: 3 bases; J trimming: 2 bases; junction bases outside the gene matches: 7. The V gene's germline CDR1 is ENHRY and CDR2 SYGVKD. There are 15 residues in the CDR3.

This clone occurred once. The gene calls are TRBV2 and TRBJ2-4; D unclear. V shed 7 bases and J shed 7 bases, with 11 bases lying between them. Germline-derived CDR1 and CDR2 are SNHLY and FYNNEI. This CDR3 spans 12 amino acids. CDR3 amino acids: CASTLGTNIQYF. Here the CDR3 DNA reads TGTGCCAGCACTCTGGGCACCAACATTCAGTACTTC.

The chain employs TRBV19 and TRBJ2-2; 8 bases agree with TRBD1. The CDR3 totals 15 residues. J lost 4 bases, V lost 9 bases, and 10 bases had no gene match. Looked up from germline, CDR1 is LNHDA and CDR2 is SQIVND (reference sequence). The DNA for the CDR3 is TGTGCCAGCTATGACAGGGGATTGTCCACCGGGGAGCTGTTTTTT. Protein product: CASYDRGLSTGELFF.

This chain links TRBV27 with TRBJ2-5; possible D gene TRBD1, 5 bases. V lost 8 bases and J lost 4, with 17 bases in between. This CDR3 region has 14 residues. Germline values: CDR1 MNHEY, CDR2 SMNVEV (reference sequence). Here the CDR3 reads CASGAFVGLETQYF. CDR3 nucleotides: TGTGCCAGCGGGGCATTTGTGGGATTAGAGACCCAGTACTTC.

The chain has TRBV10-3 and TRBJ2-5, with a weak D call TRBD2 (5 bases). The germline V gene has CDR1 ENHRY and CDR2 SYGVKD. The CDR3 consists of 14 residues. Trimming stripped 3 bases from V and 7 bases from J, with 15 bases between. The CDR3 DNA reads as TGTGCCATCAGTGACTCGAGGGTAGTTGGGACCCAGTACTTC. This sequence encodes CAISDSRVVGTQYF.

This chain connects TRBV5-1 to TRBJ2-3; a possible D gene is TRBD2 (6 bases). Between the trimmed V and J ends, which lost 0 bases and 4 bases, there was a span of 9 bases. Germline V gene data show CDR1 as SGHRS and CDR2 as YFSETQ. The CDR3 covers 14 residues. The CDR3 DNA sequence: TGCGCCAGCAGCTTGGACGGGGGATCAGATACGCAGTATTTT. Its translation is CASSLDGGSDTQYF.

The chain joins TRBV2 to TRBJ2-7; TRBD2 is a possible D gene (6 bases). V shed 2 bases and J shed 0 bases, with 14 bases lying between them. CDR3 size: 16 residues. Looked up from germline, CDR1 is SNHLY and CDR2 is FYNNEI. CDR3 DNA: TGTGCCAGCAGTGAAAGGCGGGACCATCCCTCCTACGAGCAGTACTTC. Protein product: CASSERRDHPSYEQYF.

The rearrangement joins TRBV7-8 to TRBJ1-2; unclear D gene. Trimming stripped 5 bases from V and 8 bases from J, with 15 bases between. The CDR3 runs to 13 residues. Germline CDR1 and CDR2: SGHVS and FQNEAQ. Here the CDR3 DNA reads TGTGCCAGCAGCCCCCGCGTGGGCCGCGGCTACACCTTC. It translates to CASSPRVGRGYTF.

The genes are TRBV6-5 and TRBJ2-1; 7 bases fit TRBD2. Germline CDR1 and CDR2: MNHEY and SVGAGI. The CDR3 sequence is 14 residues long. With V trimmed by 6 bases and J by 8 bases, 10 bases remained unmatched. The CDR3 DNA follows: TGTGCCAGCAGGCGGGCGGGAGAACTCTATGAGCAGTTCTTC. Translated, it gives CASRRAGELYEQFF.

V is TRBV5-1 and J is TRBJ2-2, with D tentatively TRBD2 (6 bases). V was pared by 0 bases and J by 9 bases, with 12 bases between. The CDR3 has 14 amino acids. Germline CDR1 and CDR2: SGHRS and YFSETQ. DNA for the CDR3: TGCGCCAGCAGCTTGGCAGGGACTTCCAGGGAGCTGTTTTTT. Translation: CASSLAGTSRELFF.

This clone was observed once. The V and J genes are TRBV11-2 and TRBJ2-2, with TRBD1 as a possible D gene (6 bases). The V gene's germline CDR1 is SGHAT and CDR2 FQNNGV. The CDR3 length is 15 residues. The V end lost 2 bases, the J end lost 6 bases, and 13 bases lay between the germline ends. Here the CDR3 reads CASSLTRTVAGELFF. In DNA form, the CDR3 reads TGTGCCAGCAGCTTAACCCGGACAGTGGCCGGGGAGCTGTTTTTT. The variable domain in full, with the rest retrieved from reference TRBV11-2 and TRBJ2-2, is EAGVAQSPRYKIIEKRQSVAFWCNPISGHATLYWYQQILGQGPKLLIQFQNNGVVDDSQLPKDRFSAERLKGVDSTLKIQPAKLEDSAVYLCASSLTRTVAGELFFGEGSRLTVL.

Points on this clone: This sample includes further DNA sequences coding for the same CDR3. The chain has TRBV5-8 and TRBJ2-5, with 8 bases aligning to TRBD1. Germline-derived CDR1 and CDR2 are SGHTS and YDEGEE. V gave up 1 base and J gave up 5 bases; unmatched junction bases: 10. The CDR3 runs to 16 residues. As DNA, the CDR3 is TGTGCCAGCAGCTTGTCGGTCCGACAGGGGCAGGAGACCCAGTACTTC. Residues: CASSLSVRQGQETQYF.

V is TRBV4-2 and J is TRBJ1-1; 9 bases map to TRBD1. The CDR3 has 16 amino acids. In germline, CDR1 is LGHNA, CDR2 YNFKEQ. V gave up 0 bases and J gave up 6 bases; unmatched junction bases: 8. The CDR3 region has the DNA TGTGCCAGCAGCCAAGAACTCGGGACAGGGAGGTCTGAAGCTTTCTTT. It translates to CASSQELGTGRSEAFF.